This passage covers 14 T cell receptor beta chains from one sample sequenced in a study of shared T cell receptors in the human thymus. Repertoires were generated with immunoSEQ multiplex PCR, while TCRdb's copy carries only in-frame clones and drops some. The repertoire consists of about 380,000 clones, with around 93% occurring once and the leading ten covering 0.015% to 0.025%. The sequenced sample consisted of thymocytes. These receptors were collected from a human donor.

The chain joins TRBV2 to TRBJ2-2, with D possibly being TRBD2 (6 bases). Germline CDR1 reads SNHLY; CDR2 reads FYNNEI. This CDR3 is 14 amino acids long. Trimming stripped 11 bases from V and 5 bases from J, with 18 bases between. The chain's CDR3 is CAYLGGLWTGELFF. The CDR3 DNA is TGTGCCTACCTGGGGGGATTATGGACCGGGGAGCTGTTTTTT.

In its sample, this clone was seen once. The rearrangement links TRBV6-4 to TRBJ2-7; 7 bases fit TRBD1. V shed 6 bases and J 0 bases; nucleotides not matched to a gene: 8. This CDR3 is 15 amino acids long. The germline CDR1 and CDR2 sequences are MRHNA and SNTAGT. The CDR3, as DNA: TGTGCCAGCAGGGAGAGACAGGGCTGCTCCTACGAGCAGTACTTC. As protein: CASRERQGCSYEQYF.

The rearrangement links TRBV27 to TRBJ2-2, with 7 bases identical to TRBD2. The CDR3 covers 15 residues. Germline V gene lookup returns CDR1 MNHEY and CDR2 SMNVEV (reference sequence). V shed 2 bases, J shed 3 bases, and the junction held 3 bases outside the gene matches. This chain's CDR3 is CASSLRDYHTGELFF. In DNA, the CDR3 is TGTGCCAGCAGTTTACGGGACTATCACACCGGGGAGCTGTTTTTT.

This rearrangement joins TRBV4-1 to TRBJ1-2; D may be TRBD1 (6 bases). V shed 4 bases and J shed 4 bases, with 19 bases lying between them. Per germline, CDR1 MGHRA and CDR2 YSYEKL. There are 16 residues in the CDR3. The CDR3 loop reads CASSPKRATGFYGYTF. The CDR3 region has the DNA TGCGCCAGCAGCCCCAAGCGGGCAACAGGGTTCTATGGCTACACCTTC.

The gene calls are TRBV28 and TRBJ2-7; D not resolved. The CDR3 spans 11 residues. Germline lookup yields CDR1 MDHEN and CDR2 SYDVKM. The ends were cut back, 5 bases at V and 2 bases at J, with 4 bases in the middle. CDR3 nucleotide sequence: TGTGCCAGCAGTCACACCTACGAGCAGTACTTC. Encoded protein: CASSHTYEQYF.

V and J are TRBV9 and TRBJ2-5, with TRBD2 matching over 7 bases. V dropped 5 bases and J dropped 6; count of bases not matched to a gene: 13. Per the germline V gene, CDR1 is SGDLS and CDR2 is YYNGEE. The CDR3 has 15 amino acids. CDR3 loop: CASSFSGILGQTQYF. The CDR3 DNA sequence: TGTGCCAGCAGTTTCAGCGGGATTTTGGGGCAGACCCAGTACTTC.

The V and J genes are TRBV28 and TRBJ2-7, with D perhaps matching TRBD2 (5 bases). Deletions cut 2 bases from V and 4 bases from J, with 15 bases between. Germline V gene data show CDR1 as MDHEN and CDR2 as SYDVKM. This CDR3 region has 15 residues. The CDR3 protein is CASSLMTHGGYEQYF. The CDR3 coding sequence is TGTGCCAGCAGTTTAATGACTCACGGCGGGTACGAGCAGTACTTC.

The V call is TRBV28, the J call TRBJ1-2; TRBD1 matches 8 bases. Trimming removed 4 bases from V and 3 bases from J; junction bases left unmatched: 4. This CDR3 has 14 amino acids. Germline assignment: CDR1 MDHEN and CDR2 SYDVKM. CDR3 sequence: CASSWTGRDYGYTF. CDR3 coding DNA: TGTGCCAGCAGTTGGACAGGGCGGGACTATGGCTACACCTTC.

The chain employs TRBV5-6 and TRBJ1-2, with D maybe TRBD1 (5 bases). Germline V lookup: CDR1 SGHDT, CDR2 YYEEEE. V was pared by 1 base and J by 3 bases, with 16 bases between. CDR3 length: 16 amino acids. The CDR3 is CASSLLGTGADYGYTF. The CDR3 nucleotides are TGTGCCAGCAGCTTGCTCGGTACAGGAGCGGACTATGGCTACACCTTC.

CDR3 sequence (DNA): TGTGCCAGCAGTTTGGGGCGGGGTAGCAATCAGCCCCAGCATTTT. Encoded protein: CASSLGRGSNQPQHF. This sequence joins TRBV7-2 and TRBJ1-5; D is perhaps TRBD1 (5 bases). The V end was cut by 6 bases, the J end by 0 bases, with 12 bases between. Germline values: CDR1 SGHTA, CDR2 FQGNSA. The CDR3 runs 15 residues.

V usage is TRBV10-3 and J usage is TRBJ1-4; TRBD1 matches at 9 bases. V lost 4 bases to trimming and J lost 5 bases; unmatched junction nucleotides: 8. CDR3 length equals 16 residues. In germline, CDR1 is ENHRY, CDR2 SYGVKD. CDR3 in amino acids: CAISGQGGAGNEKLFF. CDR3 DNA sequence: TGTGCCATCAGTGGACAGGGGGGCGCTGGAAATGAAAAACTGTTTTTT.

This chain joins TRBV5-4 and TRBJ2-5; 8 bases match TRBD2. The CDR3 is 15 residues long. Germline V gene sequence: CDR1 SGHNT, CDR2 YYREEE (reference sequence). V trimming: 4 bases; J trimming: 3 bases; junction bases outside the gene matches: 8. CDR3 coding DNA: TGTGCCAGCAGCATTCTGTCGGGAGGGAAAGAGACCCAGTACTTC. This gives the protein CASSILSGGKETQYF. Looking up the rest from reference TRBV5-4 and TRBJ2-5 gives the full variable domain: ETGVTQSPTHLIKTRGQQVTLRCSSQSGHNTVSWYQQALGQGPQFIFQYYREEENGRGNFPPRFSGLQFPNYSSELNVNALELDDSALYLCASSILSGGKETQYFGPGTRLLVL.

The CDR3 region has the DNA TGCAGTGCTAGGGTCGTAGATACGCAGTATTTT. Translation: CSARVVDTQYF. The chain uses TRBV20-1 and TRBJ2-3; no reliable D call. Trimming took off 3 bases at V and 5 bases at J, with 6 bases between the two ends. Looked up from germline, CDR1 is DFQATT and CDR2 is SNEGSKA (reference sequence). The CDR3 loop spans 11 amino acids.

The V call is TRBV28, the J call TRBJ1-3; the match to TRBD1 covers 7 bases. CDR1 MDHEN and CDR2 SYDVKM come from the germline V gene. V trimming: 2 bases; J trimming: 2 bases; junction bases outside the gene matches: 3. The CDR3 is 15 amino acids. CDR3 in DNA: TGTGCCAGCAGTTTACGACAGGGCACTGGAAACACCATATATTTT. This sequence encodes CASSLRQGTGNTIYF.